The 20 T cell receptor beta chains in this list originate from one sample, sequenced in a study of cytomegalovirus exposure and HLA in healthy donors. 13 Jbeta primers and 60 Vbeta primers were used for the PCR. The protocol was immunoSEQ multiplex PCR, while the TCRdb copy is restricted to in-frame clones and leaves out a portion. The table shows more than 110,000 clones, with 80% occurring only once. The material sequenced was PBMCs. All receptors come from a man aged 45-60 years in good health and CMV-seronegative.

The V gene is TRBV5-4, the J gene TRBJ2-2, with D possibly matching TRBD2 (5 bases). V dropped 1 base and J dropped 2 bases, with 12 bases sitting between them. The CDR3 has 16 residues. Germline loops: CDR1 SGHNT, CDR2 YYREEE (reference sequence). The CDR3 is CASSLMSGPNTGELFF. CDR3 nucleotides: TGTGCCAGCAGCTTGATGAGCGGACCTAACACCGGGGAGCTGTTTTTT.

CDR3 region: CASRGQPNFSNQPQHF. The DNA for the CDR3 is TGTGCCAGCAGAGGACAGCCAAATTTTAGCAATCAGCCCCAGCATTTT. The chain links TRBV28 to TRBJ1-5; D may be TRBD1 (6 bases). The length of the CDR3 is 16 residues. Germline V gives CDR1 MDHEN, CDR2 SYDVKM. With 6 bases removed from V and 0 bases from J, the gap between germline ends came to 15 bases.

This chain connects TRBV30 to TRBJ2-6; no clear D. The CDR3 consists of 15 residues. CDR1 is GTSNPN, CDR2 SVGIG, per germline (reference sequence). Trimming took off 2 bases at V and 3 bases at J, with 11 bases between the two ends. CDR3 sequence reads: CAWSYLSFGANVLTF. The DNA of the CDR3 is TGTGCCTGGAGTTATTTATCTTTTGGGGCCAACGTCCTGACTTTC.

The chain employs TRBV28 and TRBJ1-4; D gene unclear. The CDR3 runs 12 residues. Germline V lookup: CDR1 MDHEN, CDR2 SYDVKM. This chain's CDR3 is CASRQSNEKLFF. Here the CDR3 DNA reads TGTGCATCGCGGCAGTCTAATGAAAAACTGTTTTTT.

The CDR3 sequence: CASRQGFRQPQHF. CDR3 nucleotides: TGTGCCAGCAGGCAGGGGTTCCGTCAGCCCCAGCATTTT. The rearrangement uses TRBV28 and TRBJ1-5; tentatively, D is TRBD1 (6 bases). Trimming left V 6 bases short and J 6 bases short, with 12 bases between. In germline, CDR1 is MDHEN, CDR2 SYDVKM. The CDR3 is 13 amino acids.

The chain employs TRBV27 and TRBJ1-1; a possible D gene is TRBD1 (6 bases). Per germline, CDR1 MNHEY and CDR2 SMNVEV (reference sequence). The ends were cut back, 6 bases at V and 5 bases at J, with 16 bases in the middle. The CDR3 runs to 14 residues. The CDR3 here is CASSSGGRMTEAFF. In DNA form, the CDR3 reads TGTGCCAGCAGCTCGGGGGGGCGGATGACTGAAGCTTTCTTT.

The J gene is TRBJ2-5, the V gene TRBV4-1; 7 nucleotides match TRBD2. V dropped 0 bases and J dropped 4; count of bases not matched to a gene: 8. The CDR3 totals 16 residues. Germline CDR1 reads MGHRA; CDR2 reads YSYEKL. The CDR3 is CASSQDKGWGGETQYF. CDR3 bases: TGCGCCAGCAGCCAAGATAAGGGCTGGGGGGGAGAGACCCAGTACTTC.

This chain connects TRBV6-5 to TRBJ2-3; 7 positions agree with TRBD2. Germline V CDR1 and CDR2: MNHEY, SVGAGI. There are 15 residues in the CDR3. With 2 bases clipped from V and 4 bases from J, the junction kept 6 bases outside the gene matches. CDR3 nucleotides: TGTGCCAGCAGTTACGTCAGGACTAGTGCAGATACGCAGTATTTT. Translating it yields CASSYVRTSADTQYF.

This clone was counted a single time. The CDR3 region is CASSSGGQGYNEQFF. Written as DNA, the CDR3 is TGTGCCAGCAGCTCGGGTGGGCAGGGTTACAATGAGCAGTTCTTC. This chain links TRBV6-5 with TRBJ2-1, with D tentatively TRBD1 (5 bases). Germline V gene sequence: CDR1 MNHEY, CDR2 SVGAGI. V was cut by 6 bases and J by 4 bases, with 16 bases left in between. The CDR3 runs to 15 residues.

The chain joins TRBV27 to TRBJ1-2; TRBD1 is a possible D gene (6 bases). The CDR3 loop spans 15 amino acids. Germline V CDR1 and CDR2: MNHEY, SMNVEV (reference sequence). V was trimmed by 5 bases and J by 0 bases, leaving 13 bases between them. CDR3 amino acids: CASSPRQDANYGYTF. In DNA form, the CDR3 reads TGTGCCAGCAGTCCCCGACAGGACGCTAACTATGGCTACACCTTC.

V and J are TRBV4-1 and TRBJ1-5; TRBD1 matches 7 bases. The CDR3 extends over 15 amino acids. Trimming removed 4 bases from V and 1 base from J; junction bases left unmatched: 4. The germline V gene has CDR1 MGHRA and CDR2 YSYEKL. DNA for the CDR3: TGCGCCAGCAGCCTCCTACAGGGGAGCAATCAGCCCCAGCATTTT. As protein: CASSLLQGSNQPQHF.

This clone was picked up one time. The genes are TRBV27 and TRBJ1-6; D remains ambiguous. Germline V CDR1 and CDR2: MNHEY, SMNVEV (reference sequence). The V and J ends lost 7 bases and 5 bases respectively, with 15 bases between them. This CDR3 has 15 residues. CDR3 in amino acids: CASTLGYVNNSPLHF. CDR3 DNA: TGTGCCAGCACCCTAGGTTATGTTAATAATTCACCCCTCCACTTT.

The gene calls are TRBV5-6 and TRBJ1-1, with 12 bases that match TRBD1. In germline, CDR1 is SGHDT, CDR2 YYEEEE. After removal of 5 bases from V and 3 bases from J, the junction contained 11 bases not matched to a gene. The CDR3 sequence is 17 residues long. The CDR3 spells CASSPGTGGYVDTEAFF. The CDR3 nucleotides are TGTGCCAGCAGTCCCGGGACAGGGGGCTACGTTGACACTGAAGCTTTCTTT.

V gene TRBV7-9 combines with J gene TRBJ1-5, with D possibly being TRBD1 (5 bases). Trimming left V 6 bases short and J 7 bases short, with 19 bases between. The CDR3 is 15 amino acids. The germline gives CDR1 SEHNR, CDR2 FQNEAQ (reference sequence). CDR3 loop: CASSPPGGVLQPQHF. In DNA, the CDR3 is TGTGCCAGCAGTCCCCCGGGGGGGGTTTTACAGCCCCAGCATTTT.

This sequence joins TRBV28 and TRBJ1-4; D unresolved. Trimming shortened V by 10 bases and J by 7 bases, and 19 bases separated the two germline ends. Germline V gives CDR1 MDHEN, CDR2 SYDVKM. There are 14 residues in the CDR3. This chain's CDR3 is CATQFSSRGEKLFF. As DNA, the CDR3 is TGTGCCACCCAGTTTTCTTCCCGTGGTGAAAAACTGTTTTTT.

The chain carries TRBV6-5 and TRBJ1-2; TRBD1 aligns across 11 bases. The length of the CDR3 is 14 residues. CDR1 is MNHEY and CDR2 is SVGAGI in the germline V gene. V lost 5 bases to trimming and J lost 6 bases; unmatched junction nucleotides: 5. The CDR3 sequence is CASSRTGGIDGYTF. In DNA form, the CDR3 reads TGTGCCAGCAGTAGGACAGGGGGCATTGATGGCTACACCTTC.

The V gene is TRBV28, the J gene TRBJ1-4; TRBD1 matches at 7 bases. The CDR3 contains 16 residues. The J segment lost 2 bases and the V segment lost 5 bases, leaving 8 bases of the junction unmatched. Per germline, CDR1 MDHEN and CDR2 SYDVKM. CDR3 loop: CASSPGGLVTNEKLFF. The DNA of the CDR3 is TGTGCCAGCAGTCCAGGGGGATTGGTGACTAATGAAAAACTGTTTTTT.

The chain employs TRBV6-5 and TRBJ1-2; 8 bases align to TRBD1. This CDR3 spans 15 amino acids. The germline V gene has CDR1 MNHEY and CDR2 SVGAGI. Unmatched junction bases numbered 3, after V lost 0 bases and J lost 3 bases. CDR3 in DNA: TGTGCCAGCAGTTACTCCGGGACAGGCGACTATGGCTACACCTTC. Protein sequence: CASSYSGTGDYGYTF.

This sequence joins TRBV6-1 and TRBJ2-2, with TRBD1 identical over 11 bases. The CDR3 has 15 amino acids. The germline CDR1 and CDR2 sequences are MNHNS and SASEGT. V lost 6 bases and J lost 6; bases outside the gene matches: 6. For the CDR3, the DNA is TGTGCCAGCAGGGTCCCGGGACAGGGGGCCGGGGAGCTGTTTTTT. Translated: CASRVPGQGAGELFF.

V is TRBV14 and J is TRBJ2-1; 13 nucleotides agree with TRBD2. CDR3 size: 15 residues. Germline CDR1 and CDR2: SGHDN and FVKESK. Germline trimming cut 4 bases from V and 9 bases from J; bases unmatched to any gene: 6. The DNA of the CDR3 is TGTGCCAGCAGCCCCGGGACTAGCGGGACAGTTGAGCAGTTCTTC. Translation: CASSPGTSGTVEQFF.